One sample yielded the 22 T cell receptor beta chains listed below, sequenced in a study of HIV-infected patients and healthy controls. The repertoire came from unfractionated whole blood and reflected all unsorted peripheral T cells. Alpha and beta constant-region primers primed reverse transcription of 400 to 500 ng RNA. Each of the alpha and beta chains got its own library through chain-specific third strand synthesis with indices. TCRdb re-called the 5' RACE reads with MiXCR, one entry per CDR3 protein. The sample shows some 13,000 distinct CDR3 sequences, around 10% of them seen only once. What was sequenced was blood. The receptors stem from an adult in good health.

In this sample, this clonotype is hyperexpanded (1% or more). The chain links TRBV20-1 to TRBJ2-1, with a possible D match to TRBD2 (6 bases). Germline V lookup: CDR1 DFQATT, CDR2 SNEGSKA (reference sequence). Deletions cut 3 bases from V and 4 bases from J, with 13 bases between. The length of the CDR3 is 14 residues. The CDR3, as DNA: TGCAGTGCTAGCAACGGCGGGGCTTACAATGAGCAGTTCTTC. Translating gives CSASNGGAYNEQFF.

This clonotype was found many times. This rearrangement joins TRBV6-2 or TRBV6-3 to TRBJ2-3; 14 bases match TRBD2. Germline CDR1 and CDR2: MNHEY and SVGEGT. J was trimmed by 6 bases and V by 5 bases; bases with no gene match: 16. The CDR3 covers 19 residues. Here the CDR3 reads CASSPPGLAGGRGRDTQYF. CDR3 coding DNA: TGTGCCAGCAGTCCCCCAGGACTAGCGGGAGGTCGCGGACGCGATACGCAGTATTTT.

The CDR3 spells CASSPPGERETQYF. The CDR3 DNA reads TGTGCCAGCTCACCACCGGGGGAGCGGGAGACCCAGTACTTC. J is TRBJ2-5 and V is TRBV18, with D possibly called TRBD1 or TRBD2 (5 bases each). Germline V lookup: CDR1 KGHSH, CDR2 LQKENI. Between the trimmed V and J ends, which lost 0 bases and 5 bases, there was a span of 10 bases. The CDR3 spans 14 residues.

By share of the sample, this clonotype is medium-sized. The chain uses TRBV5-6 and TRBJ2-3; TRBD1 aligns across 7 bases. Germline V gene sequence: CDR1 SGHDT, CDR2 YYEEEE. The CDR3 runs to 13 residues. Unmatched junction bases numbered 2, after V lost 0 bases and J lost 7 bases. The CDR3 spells CASSLEGANTQYF. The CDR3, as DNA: TGTGCCAGCAGCTTGGAGGGGGCAAATACGCAGTATTTT.

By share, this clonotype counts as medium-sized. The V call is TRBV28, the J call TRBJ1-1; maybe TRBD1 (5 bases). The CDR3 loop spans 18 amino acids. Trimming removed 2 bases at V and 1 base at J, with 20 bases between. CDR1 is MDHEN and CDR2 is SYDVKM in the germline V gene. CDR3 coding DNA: TGTGCCAGCAGTTTAACCCTTCGTGTCGGGGGAGAGAACACTGAAGCTTTCTTT. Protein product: CASSLTLRVGGENTEAFF.

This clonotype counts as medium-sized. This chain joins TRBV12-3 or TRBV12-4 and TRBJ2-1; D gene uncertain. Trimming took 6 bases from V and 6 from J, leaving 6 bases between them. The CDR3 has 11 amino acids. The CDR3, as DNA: TGTGCCAGCAGCCCCGGCAATGAGCAGTTCTTC. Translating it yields CASSPGNEQFF.

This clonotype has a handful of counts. CDR3 region: CASSRAATDTQYF. The CDR3 region has the DNA TGTGCCAGCAGCCGAGCGGCCACAGATACGCAGTATTTT. The gene calls are TRBV13 and TRBJ2-3; the D gene is possibly TRBD2 (5 bases). Trimming removed 5 bases at V and 2 bases at J, with 8 bases between. This CDR3 is built from 13 residues. Germline V gives CDR1 PRHDT, CDR2 FYEKMQ (reference sequence).

The CDR3 is CASSYSLTGYQETQYF. Written as DNA, the CDR3 is TGTGCCAGCAGTTACTCCCTTACAGGGTACCAAGAGACCCAGTACTTC. This chain uses TRBV6-6 with TRBJ2-5; possibly TRBD1 for D (6 bases). Germline CDR1 MNHNY, CDR2 SVGAGI (reference sequence). This CDR3 is built from 16 residues. Trimming stripped 0 bases from V and 0 bases from J, with 11 bases between.

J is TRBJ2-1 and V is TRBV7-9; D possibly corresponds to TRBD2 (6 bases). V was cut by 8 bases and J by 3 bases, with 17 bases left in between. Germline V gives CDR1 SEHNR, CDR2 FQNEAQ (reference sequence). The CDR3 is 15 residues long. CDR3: CASGTWSLRYNEQFF. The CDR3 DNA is TGTGCCAGCGGGACTTGGTCCCTCCGCTACAATGAGCAGTTCTTC.

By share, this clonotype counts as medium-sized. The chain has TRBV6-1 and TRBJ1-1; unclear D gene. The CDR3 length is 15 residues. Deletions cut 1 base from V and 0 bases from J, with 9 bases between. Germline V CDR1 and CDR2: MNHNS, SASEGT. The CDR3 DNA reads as TGTGCCAGCAGTGAAGGACGGCGGCTGAACACTGAAGCTTTCTTT. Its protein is CASSEGRRLNTEAFF.

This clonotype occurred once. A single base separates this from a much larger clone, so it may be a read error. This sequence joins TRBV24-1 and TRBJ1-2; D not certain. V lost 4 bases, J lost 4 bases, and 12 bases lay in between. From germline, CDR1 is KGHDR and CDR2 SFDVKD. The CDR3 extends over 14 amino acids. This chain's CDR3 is CATSESRSVYGYTF. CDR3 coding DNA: TGTGCCACCAGTGAGTCTAGGTCCGTCTATGGCTACACCTTC.

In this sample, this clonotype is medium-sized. CDR3 sequence (DNA): TGTGCCAGCAGCCGTCCCCAGGGCACAGATACGCAGTATTTT. Protein: CASSRPQGTDTQYF. The rearrangement joins TRBV7-9 to TRBJ2-3; D gene unclear. The CDR3 consists of 14 residues. V dropped 5 bases and J dropped 1 base, with 10 bases sitting between them. Germline loops: CDR1 SEHNR, CDR2 FQNEAQ (reference sequence).

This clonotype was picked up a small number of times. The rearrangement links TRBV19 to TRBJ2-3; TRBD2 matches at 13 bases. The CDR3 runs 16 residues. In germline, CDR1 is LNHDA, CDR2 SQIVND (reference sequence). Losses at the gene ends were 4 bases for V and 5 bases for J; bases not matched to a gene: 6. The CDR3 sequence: CASSTQLAGGGDTQYF. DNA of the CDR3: TGTGCCAGTAGTACCCAACTAGCGGGAGGGGGAGATACGCAGTATTTT.

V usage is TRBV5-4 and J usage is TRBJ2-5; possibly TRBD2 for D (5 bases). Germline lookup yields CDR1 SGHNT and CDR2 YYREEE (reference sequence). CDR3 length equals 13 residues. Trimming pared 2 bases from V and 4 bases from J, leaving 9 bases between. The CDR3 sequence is CASSFFSGETQYF. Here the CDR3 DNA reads TGTGCCAGCAGCTTTTTCAGCGGAGAGACCCAGTACTTC.

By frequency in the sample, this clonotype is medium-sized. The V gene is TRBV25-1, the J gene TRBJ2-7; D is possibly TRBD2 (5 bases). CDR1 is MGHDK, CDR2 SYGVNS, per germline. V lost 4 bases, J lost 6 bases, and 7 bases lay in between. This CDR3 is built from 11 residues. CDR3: CASSASREQYF. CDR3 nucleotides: TGTGCCAGCAGTGCTAGCCGCGAGCAGTACTTC.

The CDR3 protein is CASSSPNGRDNSNQPQHF. CDR3 coding DNA: TGTGCCAGCAGTTCCCCTAATGGACGGGATAATAGCAATCAGCCCCAGCATTTT. The rearrangement links TRBV27 to TRBJ1-5; the D is unclear. Trimming took 4 bases from V and 0 from J, leaving 19 bases between them. The V gene's germline CDR1 is MNHEY and CDR2 SMNVEV (reference sequence). This CDR3 has 18 amino acids.

DNA for the CDR3: TGTGCCAGCAGCGCTGGGGCGACTAGCACAGATACGCAGTATTTT. Residues: CASSAGATSTDTQYF. V gene TRBV9 combines with J gene TRBJ2-3; TRBD1 might be the D (5 bases). The V end was cut by 3 bases, the J end by 0 bases, with 11 bases between. The CDR3 spans 15 residues. Germline lookup yields CDR1 SGDLS and CDR2 YYNGEE.

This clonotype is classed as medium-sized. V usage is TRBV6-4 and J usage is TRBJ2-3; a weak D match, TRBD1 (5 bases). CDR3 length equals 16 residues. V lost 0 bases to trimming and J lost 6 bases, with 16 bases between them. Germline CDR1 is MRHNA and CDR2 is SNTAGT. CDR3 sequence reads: CASSDSGQGGADTQYF. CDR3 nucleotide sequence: TGTGCCAGCAGTGACTCAGGGCAGGGTGGTGCCGATACGCAGTATTTT.

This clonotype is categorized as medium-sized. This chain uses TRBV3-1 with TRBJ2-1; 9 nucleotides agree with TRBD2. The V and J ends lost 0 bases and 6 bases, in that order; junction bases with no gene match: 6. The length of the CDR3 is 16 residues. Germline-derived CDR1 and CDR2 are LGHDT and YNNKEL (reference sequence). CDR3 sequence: CASSQEALAGVNEQFF. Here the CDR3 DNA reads TGTGCCAGCAGCCAAGAAGCACTAGCGGGTGTCAATGAGCAGTTCTTC.

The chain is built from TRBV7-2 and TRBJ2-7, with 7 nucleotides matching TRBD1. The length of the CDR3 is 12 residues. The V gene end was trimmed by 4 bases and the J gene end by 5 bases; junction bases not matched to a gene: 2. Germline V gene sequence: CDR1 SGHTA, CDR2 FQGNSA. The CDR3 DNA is TGTGCCAGCAGCTGGACAGGAAACGAGCAGTACTTC. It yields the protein CASSWTGNEQYF. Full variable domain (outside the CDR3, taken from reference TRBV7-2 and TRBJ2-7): GAGVSQSPSNKVTEKGKDVELRCDPISGHTALYWYRQSLGQGLEFLIYFQGNSAPDKSGLPSDRFSAERTGGSVSTLTIQRTQQEDSAVYLCASSWTGNEQYFGPGTRLTVT.

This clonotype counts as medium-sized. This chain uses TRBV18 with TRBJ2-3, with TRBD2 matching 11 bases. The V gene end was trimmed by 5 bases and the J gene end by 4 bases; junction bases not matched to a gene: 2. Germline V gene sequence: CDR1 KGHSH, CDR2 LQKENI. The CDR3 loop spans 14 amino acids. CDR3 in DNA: TGTGCCAGCTCAAGACTAGCGGGGCCAGATACGCAGTATTTT. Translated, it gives CASSRLAGPDTQYF.

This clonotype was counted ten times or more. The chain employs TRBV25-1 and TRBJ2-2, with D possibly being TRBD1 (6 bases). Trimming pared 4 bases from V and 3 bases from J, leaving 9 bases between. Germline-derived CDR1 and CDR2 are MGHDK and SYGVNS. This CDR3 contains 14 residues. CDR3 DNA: TGTGCCAGCAGTGTACAGGGTTACACCGGGGAGCTGTTTTTT. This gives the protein CASSVQGYTGELFF. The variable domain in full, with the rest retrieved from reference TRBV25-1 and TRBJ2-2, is EADIYQTPRYLVIGTGKKITLECSQTMGHDKMYWYQQDPGMELHLIHYSYGVNSTEKGDLSSESTVSRIRTEHFPLTLESARPSHTSQYLCASSVQGYTGELFFGEGSRLTVL.